Listed below are T cell receptor beta chains from one sample, sequenced in a study of blood T cell repertoires in COVID-19. Sequencing was performed with immunoSEQ multiplex PCR; in TCRdb, only in-frame clones are kept and a portion is missing. The sample has around 42,000 clones; roughly 83% are singletons. Sequencing used peripheral blood. These receptors were obtained from a woman aged 55-70 years with acute or convalescent COVID-19. The CDR3 runs from the conserved cysteine through the conserved F or W. Fields, in order: J gene, D gene, clone size, V gene, CDR3 protein, CDR3 DNA. D genes are given only for firm matches. Clone size is given for some rows only: seen once, a few or many times, or a class if the clone is expanded.

TRBJ1-6 TRBD1 once TRBV5-6 CASRDRGNSPLHF TGTGCCAGCAGGGACAGGGGAAATTCACCCCTCCACTTT
TRBJ2-2 NA NA TRBV21-1 CASSKCQRHLERGTGELFF TGTGCCAGCAGCAAATGCCAGCGGCATTTGGAGCGAGGCACCGGGGAGCTGTTTTTT
TRBJ1-5 NA NA TRBV5-5 CASSPGRGLNNQPQHF TGTGCCAGCAGCCCCGGGAGGGGATTGAACAATCAGCCCCAGCATTTT
TRBJ1-1 NA NA TRBV5-5 CASSLNRVSNTEAFF TGTGCCAGCAGCCTAAACAGGGTCTCGAACACTGAAGCTTTCTTT
TRBJ1-1 NA NA TRBV9 CASSVRTENTEAFF TGTGCCAGCAGCGTAAGGACAGAAAACACTGAAGCTTTCTTT
TRBJ1-1 TRBD1 NA TRBV7-3 CASSVQGAGRYTEAFF TGTGCCAGCAGCGTACAGGGGGCAGGTCGGTACACTGAAGCTTTCTTT
TRBJ2-1 NA NA TRBV20-1 CSAREQGLQFF TGCAGTGCTAGAGAACAGGGACTACAGTTCTTC
TRBJ1-1 NA NA TRBV18 CASSRQDLNTEAFF TGTGCCAGCTCTCGACAGGACCTGAACACTGAAGCTTTCTTT
TRBJ1-4 TRBD1 NA TRBV6-6 CASSAQGDLGEKLFF TGTGCCAGCAGCGCTCAGGGGGATCTGGGTGAAAAACTGTTTTTT
TRBJ2-5 TRBD1 NA TRBV7-9 CASSLGRGQQETQYF TGTGCCAGCAGCTTAGGCCGGGGACAGCAAGAGACCCAGTACTTC
TRBJ1-2 NA NA TRBV25-1 CASSENSIDGYTF TGTGCCAGCAGTGAAAACAGTATCGATGGCTACACCTTC
TRBJ2-2 NA large TRBV21-1 CASSKVLVLNTGELFF TGTGCCAGCAGCAAGGTTCTAGTCCTGAACACCGGGGAGCTGTTTTTT
TRBJ2-7 TRBD1 NA TRBV30 CAWTPVWGQDPYEQYF TGTGCCTGGACCCCTGTGTGGGGACAGGACCCCTACGAGCAGTACTTC
TRBJ2-1 NA few TRBV29-1 CSGTEAQVRNEQFF TGCAGCGGCACTGAGGCACAAGTAAGGAATGAGCAGTTCTTC
TRBJ1-5 NA NA TRBV27 CASSLRPPGAGNQPQHF TGTGCCAGCAGTTTAAGGCCCCCTGGGGCCGGCAATCAGCCCCAGCATTTT
TRBJ1-5 NA once TRBV7-8 CASSLIGDQPQHF TGTGCCAGCAGCTTAATTGGAGATCAGCCCCAGCATTTT
TRBJ1-2 NA NA TRBV9 CASSGHSSYGYTF TGTGCCAGCAGCGGTCACAGTTCCTATGGCTACACCTTC
TRBJ2-3 TRBD2 NA TRBV15 CATALGLAEDTQYF TGTGCCACTGCCCTCGGACTAGCGGAAGATACGCAGTATTTT
TRBJ2-5 NA NA TRBV11-2 CASSSDISGTQYF TGTGCCAGCAGCTCGGACATCTCCGGGACCCAGTACTTC
TRBJ2-1 TRBD2 NA TRBV19 CASSIGPLTSGRGRSLRQQFF TGTGCCAGTAGTATAGGCCCGCTAACTAGCGGGAGGGGTCGTAGTCTTCGGCAGCAGTTCTTC
TRBJ2-2 NA NA TRBV9 CASSIADNTGELFF TGTGCCAGCTCTATAGCGGATAACACCGGGGAGCTGTTTTTT
TRBJ2-5 TRBD2 NA TRBV19 CASSPSLAGRYQETQYF TGTGCCAGTAGTCCGAGCTTAGCGGGGAGATACCAAGAGACCCAGTACTTC
TRBJ1-6 NA NA TRBV6-5 CASSYSWQGNSPLHF TGTGCCAGCAGTTACTCGTGGCAGGGGAATTCACCCCTCCACTTT
TRBJ1-2 NA few TRBV14 CASSQLAWGRDYGYTF TGTGCCAGCAGCCAGCTCGCCTGGGGCAGGGACTATGGCTACACCTTC
TRBJ1-2 TRBD1 NA TRBV28 CAWGDSRKRTF TGTGCTTGGGGGGACAGTAGGAAGCGGACCTTC
TRBJ2-3 NA NA TRBV12-5 CASGLDRGADMEDTQYF TGTGCTAGTGGTCTTGACCGCGGGGCCGACATGGAAGATACGCAGTATTTT
TRBJ2-6 NA NA TRBV5-1 CASSIGYSGANVLTF TGCGCCAGCTCCATCGGGTACTCTGGGGCCAACGTCCTGACTTTC
TRBJ1-5 NA NA TRBV2 CASSEAGVPNQPQHF TGTGCCAGCAGTGAAGCAGGGGTACCGAATCAGCCCCAGCATTTT
TRBJ2-1 NA few TRBV14 CASSRVGAGDEQFF TGTGCCAGCAGCCGGGTGGGGGCCGGCGATGAGCAGTTCTTC
TRBJ1-6 NA NA TRBV12-3/TRBV12-4 CASSLLSSPLHF TGTGCCAGCAGTTTACTGAGTTCACCCCTCCACTTT
TRBJ1-5 NA NA TRBV19 CASSRTNQPQHF TGTGCCAGTAGCCGGACTAATCAGCCCCAGCATTTT
TRBJ1-2 TRBD1 NA TRBV4-2 CASSQEAGGHYGYTF TGTGCCAGCAGCCAAGAGGCAGGGGGTCACTATGGCTACACCTTC
TRBJ1-1 NA NA TRBV7-3 CASSLKGSTTEAFF TGTGCCAGCAGCTTAAAAGGGAGCACCACTGAAGCTTTCTTT
TRBJ1-1 NA NA TRBV7-9 CASSLSRSPAFF TGTGCCAGCAGCTTAAGCAGGTCCCCAGCTTTCTTT
TRBJ2-5 NA NA TRBV9 CASSPRGGETQYF TGTGCCAGCAGCCCCCGAGGTGGGGAGACCCAGTACTTC
TRBJ1-5 NA NA TRBV19 CASSIVRDQPQHF TGTGCCAGTAGTATTGTCAGGGATCAGCCCCAGCATTTT
TRBJ2-3 TRBD2 once TRBV19 CASRSTRSGRITDTQYF TGTGCCAGTAGGAGTACCAGGAGCGGGAGAATAACAGATACGCAGTATTTT
TRBJ2-2 TRBD2 NA TRBV6-1 CASSETAGFTGELFF TGTGCCAGCAGTGAAACAGCGGGATTCACCGGGGAGCTGTTTTTT
TRBJ2-3 TRBD2 few TRBV5-1 CASSGLAGGTDTQYF TGCGCCAGCAGCGGCCTAGCGGGAGGTACAGATACGCAGTATTTT
TRBJ2-5 NA NA TRBV7-9 CASSFGGSMKTQYF TGTGCCAGCAGCTTCGGAGGGTCAATGAAGACCCAGTACTTC
TRBJ1-2 TRBD1 once TRBV5-4 CASSLGGTGSGYGYTF TGTGCCAGCAGCTTGGGAGGGACAGGGTCGGGCTATGGCTACACCTTC
TRBJ1-1 TRBD1 NA TRBV9 CASSGGQGASEAFF TGTGCCAGCAGCGGGGGACAGGGGGCATCTGAAGCTTTCTTT
TRBJ2-7 NA NA TRBV6-5 CASSHTGVTYEQYF TGTGCCAGCAGTCATACAGGAGTCACCTACGAGCAGTACTTC
TRBJ2-7 TRBD2 NA TRBV19 CASSSSLPAGGAQREQYF TGTGCCAGTAGTAGCTCCCTCCCAGCGGGAGGGGCCCAACGAGAGCAGTACTTC
TRBJ1-5 NA NA TRBV6-1 CASSDRGQPNQPQHF TGTGCCAGCAGTGACCGAGGACAGCCAAATCAGCCCCAGCATTTT
TRBJ1-1 NA NA TRBV2 CASSVQPKVPLEAFF TGTGCCAGCAGTGTACAGCCCAAAGTCCCCTTGGAAGCTTTCTTT
TRBJ2-7 NA NA TRBV11-1 CASSFSGRPYEQYF TGTGCCAGCAGCTTTAGTGGCAGGCCCTACGAGCAGTACTTC
TRBJ1-5 NA NA TRBV5-4 CASSFQGQPQHF TGTGCCAGCAGTTTTCAGGGTCAGCCCCAGCATTTT
TRBJ1-2 NA NA TRBV5-1 CASSSEGSSLYTF TGCGCCAGCAGCTCGGAGGGATCGTCTTTATACACCTTC
TRBJ2-2 NA NA TRBV4-2 CASSQAGGAGELFF TGTGCCAGCAGCCAGGCTGGGGGCGCCGGGGAGCTGTTTTTT
TRBJ1-1 NA NA TRBV5-6 CASTLEGAEAFF TGTGCCAGCACCCTAGAGGGGGCTGAAGCTTTCTTT
TRBJ2-1 TRBD2 NA TRBV28 CASSSLRKAGDNEQFF TGTGCCAGCAGTTCTCTGCGAAAAGCGGGGGACAATGAGCAGTTCTTC
TRBJ1-3 NA NA TRBV10-1 CASSDPRTAGNTIYF TGCGCCAGCAGTGATCCGAGGACTGCTGGAAACACCATATATTTT
TRBJ1-5 NA NA TRBV28 CASSSAASQPQHF TGTGCCAGCAGTTCGGCCGCTAGCCAGCCCCAGCATTTT
TRBJ1-1 TRBD1 few TRBV2 CASRDQGAGTEAFF TGTGCCAGCAGAGATCAGGGGGCAGGCACTGAAGCTTTCTTT
TRBJ2-3 NA NA TRBV5-1 CASSLVPGSGTDTQYF TGCGCCAGCAGCTTGGTACCGGGGAGCGGCACAGATACGCAGTATTTT
TRBJ1-5 NA NA TRBV2 CASSFARQPQHF TGTGCCAGCAGTTTCGCTCGGCAGCCCCAGCATTTT
TRBJ2-1 TRBD2 NA TRBV12-3/TRBV12-4 CATSTSGYNEQFF TGTGCCACTTCGACTAGCGGCTACAATGAGCAGTTCTTC
TRBJ2-2 NA NA TRBV3-1/TRBV3-2 CASRSGRLNTGELFF TGTGCCAGCAGAAGCGGCAGGCTAAACACCGGGGAGCTGTTTTTT